This T cell receptor (beta chain) was sequenced during a study of blood T cell repertoires in COVID-19. V was cut by 0 bases and J by 9 bases, with 17 bases left in between. From germline, CDR1 is LGHNA and CDR2 YNFKEQ. The CDR3 is 15 amino acids. Per the original data handling: Using reference gene primer amplification, nucleated cell counts were estimated. The data were produced by immunoSEQ multiplex PCR, yet TCRdb's version contains in-frame clones alone and is incomplete. Clone size and V and J calls were adopted from that table, with D and trimming inferred from the DNA. Among about 200,000 clones listed, approximately 83% were seen once. Self-reported history from a screening survey and questionnaire set each donor's cohort.

The chain links TRBV4-2 to TRBJ1-1; no reliable D call. Sample: PBMCs or T cells enriched from blood (not recorded which). This clonotype originated in a woman in her fifties or sixties who had been exposed to COVID-19. This CDR3 reads CASSQDMTAEKKAFF. The CDR3 nucleotides read TGTGCCAGCAGCCAAGATATGACCGCGGAGAAGAAAGCTTTCTTT.